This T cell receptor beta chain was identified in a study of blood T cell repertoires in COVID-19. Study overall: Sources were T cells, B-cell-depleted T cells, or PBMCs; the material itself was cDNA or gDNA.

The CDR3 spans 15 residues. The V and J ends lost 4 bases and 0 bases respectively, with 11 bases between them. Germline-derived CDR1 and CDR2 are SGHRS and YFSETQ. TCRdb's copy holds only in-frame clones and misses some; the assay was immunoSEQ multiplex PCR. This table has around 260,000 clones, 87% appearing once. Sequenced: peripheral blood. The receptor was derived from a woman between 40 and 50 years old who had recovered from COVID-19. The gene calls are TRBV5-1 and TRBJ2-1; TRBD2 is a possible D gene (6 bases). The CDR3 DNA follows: TGCGCCAGCAGCATAACTAGCCTCTCCTACAATGAGCAGTTCTTC. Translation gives CASSITSLSYNEQFF.